The 12 T cell receptor beta chains in this list originate from one sample, sequenced in a study of T cells after yellow fever vaccination. TCRdb called the 5' RACE reads again in MiXCR, with one record for every CDR3 protein. The sample consists of hundreds of thousands of distinct CDR3 sequences, about 12% of them appearing once. Sample: PBMCs, taken on the day of the yellow fever booster vaccination. All receptors derive from a man aged 25 to 40 who received the YFV17D yellow fever vaccine.

This clonotype was recorded a few times. The J gene is TRBJ2-7, the V gene TRBV12-3 or TRBV12-4; possible D gene TRBD1, 5 bases. The CDR3 consists of 14 residues. Between the trimmed V and J ends, which lost 4 bases and 0 bases, there was a span of 10 bases. The CDR3 is CASSSGITSYEQYF. The CDR3 DNA is TGTGCCAGCAGTTCAGGGATTACCTCCTACGAGCAGTACTTC.

The chain uses TRBV6-2 or TRBV6-3 and TRBJ2-1; D ambiguous. Germline assignment: CDR1 MNHEY and CDR2 SVGEGT. Trimming cost V 2 bases and J 8 bases, with 10 bases left between them. The CDR3 runs to 13 residues. CDR3 nucleotide sequence: TGTGCCAGCAGTTACAGTACGACCGATGAGCAGTTCTTC. Translating it yields CASSYSTTDEQFF.

This clonotype was counted only a few times. The chain employs TRBV9 and TRBJ2-3, with 7 bases lining up with TRBD2. The CDR3 spans 15 residues. V lost 2 bases, J lost 6 bases, and 9 bases stayed unmatched. Germline V gene lookup returns CDR1 SGDLS and CDR2 YYNGEE. This CDR3 reads CASSVAAGAGDTQYF. The CDR3 nucleotides read TGTGCCAGCAGCGTTGCGGCGGGAGCTGGGGATACGCAGTATTTT.

The gene calls are TRBV2 and TRBJ2-2; tentative D call: TRBD1 (5 bases). The CDR3 covers 14 residues. V shed 7 bases and J shed 4 bases, with 13 bases lying between them. CDR1 SNHLY and CDR2 FYNNEI come from the germline V gene. This CDR3 is CASTKDSLTGELFF. For the CDR3, the DNA is TGTGCCAGCACAAAAGACAGCCTCACCGGGGAGCTGTTTTTT.

This clonotype was observed a few times. CDR3 residues: CATSAAGGPYEQYF. DNA of the CDR3: TGTGCCACCAGTGCGGCAGGGGGACCCTACGAGCAGTACTTC. The V and J genes are TRBV24-1 and TRBJ2-7, with 7 bases lining up with TRBD1. This CDR3 has 14 amino acids. CDR1 KGHDR and CDR2 SFDVKD come from the germline V gene. V was clipped by 5 bases and J by 2 bases; unmatched bases: 5.

This chain links TRBV30 with TRBJ2-1; D is ambiguous. CDR1 GTSNPN and CDR2 SVGIG come from the germline V gene (reference sequence). V was shortened by 0 bases and J by 6 bases, with 6 bases between the two germline ends. CDR3 length: 12 residues. The CDR3 region is CAWSVARNEQFF. CDR3 nucleotides: TGTGCCTGGAGTGTAGCGCGCAATGAGCAGTTCTTC.

This clonotype has at least ten counts. This chain connects TRBV18 to TRBJ1-1, with 11 bases fitting TRBD1. Germline V CDR1 and CDR2: KGHSH, LQKENI. The CDR3 runs to 14 residues. V lost 4 bases and J lost 6; bases outside the gene matches: 4. The CDR3 DNA follows: TGTGCCAGCTCACGGGACAGGGGGAGGGCTGAAGCTTTCTTT. Amino acids: CASSRDRGRAEAFF.

This chain connects TRBV6-5 to TRBJ2-7; 8 bases match TRBD1. V was clipped by 2 bases and J by 5 bases; unmatched bases: 8. The CDR3 runs 15 residues. Germline V CDR1 and CDR2: MNHEY, SVGAGI. The CDR3 nucleotides are TGTGCCAGCAGTTACACCCGCGGACAGGGCCACGAGCAGTACTTC. This sequence encodes CASSYTRGQGHEQYF.

The rearrangement links TRBV7-2 to TRBJ1-2, with TRBD1 as a possible D gene (5 bases). V shed 3 bases and J shed 4 bases, with 9 bases lying between them. This CDR3 has 13 amino acids. The germline V gene encodes CDR1 SGHTA and CDR2 FQGNSA. The CDR3 bases are TGTGCCAGCAGCTTGGGGGGATTCTATGGCTACACCTTC. Amino acids: CASSLGGFYGYTF.

The chain uses TRBV15 and TRBJ2-7; TRBD1 agrees at 9 bases. The CDR3 has 15 residues. Germline lookup yields CDR1 LNHNV and CDR2 YYDKDF (reference sequence). V trimming: 3 bases; J trimming: 1 base; junction bases outside the gene matches: 4. In DNA form, the CDR3 reads TGTGCCACCAGCAGGGGCGACAGGGGGTCCTACGAGCAGTACTTC. This translates into CATSRGDRGSYEQYF. The full variable domain, in which reference TRBV15 and TRBJ2-7 provide the parts outside the CDR3, is DAMVIQNPRYQVTQFGKPVTLSCSQTLNHNVMYWYQQKSSQAPKLLFHYYDKDFNNEADTPDNFQSRRPNTSFCFLDIRSPGLGDTAMYLCATSRGDRGSYEQYFGPGTRLTVT.

This clonotype was counted many times. CDR3 DNA: TGTGCCAGCAGCCTGTGGACAGCAGGAGATACGCAGTATTTT. Protein product: CASSLWTAGDTQYF. V is TRBV2 and J is TRBJ2-3; a weak D match, TRBD1 (6 bases). This CDR3 region has 14 residues. From germline, CDR1 is SNHLY and CDR2 FYNNEI. V was shortened by 6 bases and J by 5 bases, with 15 bases between the two germline ends.

This sequence joins TRBV7-6 and TRBJ2-1; D perhaps matches TRBD2 (5 bases). This CDR3 comprises 16 residues. V shed 1 base and J shed 4 bases, with 14 bases lying between them. The V gene's germline CDR1 is SGHVS and CDR2 FNYEAQ. Here the CDR3 reads CASSLGGGRLYNEQFF. The CDR3 coding sequence is TGTGCCAGCAGCTTAGGAGGCGGGCGCCTATACAATGAGCAGTTCTTC.